The 14 T cell receptor beta chains below all came from one sample that was sequenced in a study of T-cell memory formation after mild COVID-19 (dated by TCRdb to the early 2020s). The library was generated by 5' RACE. Sequencing was performed on an Illumina NovaSeq 6000. TCRdb reprocessing: public reads trimmed at Q25 with fastp, clones called with MiXCR, in-frame beta chains kept. Identical CDR3 protein sequences are pooled into one entry, listed with their most common genes and DNA. The sample table holds 250,000 to 300,000 distinct CDR3 sequences, of which about 16% were seen once. The ten top clones hold 22% of the sample. Sequenced input: PBMCs or a T cell subset sorted from them (not recorded which). The receptors originated from a man aged 18 to 30 who had mild COVID-19 (a few samples of this study predate the infection). The sample titles of this study are shuffled in the database, so cell type and time point are left out; the donor was told from shared clones.

V usage is TRBV7-9 and J usage is TRBJ2-7, with 7 bases identical to TRBD1. The CDR3 contains 15 residues. Per the germline V gene, CDR1 is SEHNR and CDR2 is FQNEAQ (reference sequence). V shed 3 bases and J 2 bases; nucleotides not matched to a gene: 7. CDR3 residues: CASSFRQGATYEQYF. The CDR3 coding sequence is TGTGCCAGCAGCTTCCGACAGGGAGCGACCTACGAGCAGTACTTC. Looking up the rest from reference TRBV7-9 and TRBJ2-7 gives the full variable domain: DTGVSQNPRHKITKRGQNVTFRCDPISEHNRLYWYRQTLGQGPEFLTYFQNEAQLEKSRLLSDRFSAERPKGSFSTLEIQRTEQGDSAMYLCASSFRQGATYEQYFGPGTRLTVT.

Many counts were recorded for this clonotype. V and J are TRBV24-1 and TRBJ2-1; 9 bases are shared with TRBD1. The CDR3 totals 14 residues. From germline, CDR1 is KGHDR and CDR2 SFDVKD. J was trimmed by 7 bases and V by 2 bases; bases with no gene match: 2. The CDR3 DNA follows: TGTGCCACCAGTGATTACGGGACAGGGAATGAGCAGTTCTTC. This gives the protein CATSDYGTGNEQFF.

CDR3 sequence: CASSQGVAAYEQYV. DNA of the CDR3: TGTGCCAGCAGCCAAGGGGTAGCGGCCTACGAGCAGTACGTC. V gene TRBV3-1 combines with J gene TRBJ2-7, with a possible D match to TRBD2 (6 bases). The CDR3 extends over 14 amino acids. Germline V gene lookup returns CDR1 LGHDT and CDR2 YNNKEL (reference sequence). V was trimmed by 1 base and J by 2 bases, leaving 9 bases between them.

The chain is built from TRBV18 and TRBJ1-2, with D maybe TRBD1 (6 bases). In germline, CDR1 is KGHSH, CDR2 LQKENI. V gave up 5 bases and J gave up 0 bases, with 13 bases separating them. The CDR3 sequence is 15 residues long. The CDR3 DNA reads TGTGCCAGCTCAGCCGACAGGACAGCTAACTATGGCTACACCTTC. Translation gives CASSADRTANYGYTF.

CDR3 coding DNA: TGTGCCAGCAGTTTTCTAGGTCAATACGAGCAGTACTTC. This gives the protein CASSFLGQYEQYF. This chain joins TRBV12-3 or TRBV12-4 and TRBJ2-7; no clear D. The length of the CDR3 is 13 residues. The V end lost 3 bases, the J end lost 4 bases, and 10 bases lay between the germline ends.

This clonotype appeared a few times. The rearrangement uses TRBV27 and TRBJ1-1; 8 bases align to TRBD1. The CDR3 is 15 residues long. Germline V gene data show CDR1 as MNHEY and CDR2 as SMNVEV (reference sequence). Trimming cost V 5 bases and J 4 bases; bases outside gene matches: 9. CDR3 amino acids: CASSILGQASTEAFF. DNA of the CDR3: TGTGCCAGCAGTATCCTGGGACAGGCCAGCACTGAAGCTTTCTTT.

There are many counts of this clonotype. This sequence joins TRBV20-1 and TRBJ2-3; no firm D call. Germline CDR1 reads DFQATT; CDR2 reads SNEGSKA (reference sequence). The CDR3 totals 12 residues. Trimming pared 1 base from V and 2 bases from J, leaving 4 bases between. CDR3 DNA sequence: TGCAGTGCTAGAGTGCCCACAGATACGCAGTATTTT. As protein: CSARVPTDTQYF.

The table lists this clonotype with a few counts. The chain joins TRBV9 to TRBJ1-6; D is unclear. Germline loops: CDR1 SGDLS, CDR2 YYNGEE. Trimming removed 0 bases from V and 9 bases from J, with 13 bases in between. The CDR3 extends over 15 amino acids. This CDR3 is CASSVADTRSSPLHF. In nucleotides, the CDR3 is TGTGCCAGCAGCGTAGCTGACACCCGTTCTTCACCCCTCCACTTT.

This clonotype was detected a few times. CDR3 protein: CASSLGGGGYTF. In nucleotides, the CDR3 is TGTGCCAGCAGCTTAGGGGGCGGCGGCTACACCTTC. This chain connects TRBV7-9 to TRBJ1-2; D possibly corresponds to TRBD1 (5 bases). The V gene's germline CDR1 is SEHNR and CDR2 FQNEAQ (reference sequence). The CDR3 spans 12 residues. The V gene lost 1 base and the J gene lost 8 bases, with 8 bases spanning the gap.

This clonotype was counted a few times. The chain is built from TRBV18 and TRBJ2-5; D gene unclear. Germline values: CDR1 KGHSH, CDR2 LQKENI. Trimming took 4 bases from V and 2 from J, leaving 11 bases between them. The CDR3 is 14 amino acids. CDR3 amino acids: CASSRERRQETQYF. Written as DNA, the CDR3 is TGTGCCAGCTCACGAGAGAGGCGACAAGAGACCCAGTACTTC.

This clonotype was recorded a few times. CDR3 sequence (DNA): TGTGCCAGCAGCGCAGGGACCACTCAGCCCCAGCATTTT. Translation gives CASSAGTTQPQHF. The chain has TRBV7-2 and TRBJ1-5; a weak D match, TRBD1 (5 bases). The V end lost 5 bases, the J end lost 6 bases, and 11 bases lay between the germline ends. This CDR3 region has 13 residues. CDR1 SGHTA and CDR2 FQGNSA come from the germline V gene.

In its sample, this clonotype was seen many times. The rearrangement links TRBV5-1 to TRBJ1-2, with D perhaps matching TRBD1 (5 bases). This CDR3 region has 13 residues. CDR1 is SGHRS and CDR2 is YFSETQ in the germline V gene. Trimming shortened V by 2 bases and J by 2 bases, and 7 bases separated the two germline ends. The CDR3 loop is CASSFGANYGYTF. CDR3 coding DNA: TGCGCCAGCAGCTTCGGGGCAAACTATGGCTACACCTTC. Full variable domain (missing parts from reference TRBV5-1 and TRBJ1-2): KAGVTQTPRYLIKTRGQQVTLSCSPISGHRSVSWYQQTPGQGLQFLFEYFSETQRNKGNFPGRFSGRQFSNSRSEMNVSTLELGDSALYLCASSFGANYGYTFGSGTRLTVV.

This clonotype was detected many times. The rearrangement uses TRBV20-1 and TRBJ2-3, with 9 bases aligning to TRBD2. Germline loops: CDR1 DFQATT, CDR2 SNEGSKA (reference sequence). Trimming took 5 bases from V and 0 from J; bases not matched to a gene: 15. The length of the CDR3 is 18 residues. CDR3 residues: CSAGRNSGGPPSTDTQYF. The DNA for the CDR3 is TGCAGTGCTGGAAGGAATAGCGGGGGACCCCCTAGCACAGATACGCAGTATTTT.

This clonotype was seen only a few times. This rearrangement joins TRBV9 to TRBJ2-5; D uncertain. This CDR3 region has 14 residues. Germline CDR1 and CDR2: SGDLS and YYNGEE. V shed 2 bases and J shed 6 bases, with 14 bases lying between them. The CDR3 loop is CASSVSSSEKTQYF. CDR3 coding DNA: TGTGCCAGCAGCGTCTCATCCTCCGAAAAGACCCAGTACTTC.